Below, 25 T cell receptor beta chains from the same sample are listed, as sequenced in a study of blood T cells in healthy people across ages. Next came a second PCR, run for 7 to 11 cycles, which used a sample-barcoded 5' primer along with a J-beta primer mix. TCRdb itself ran the 5' RACE reads through MiXCR, one entry per CDR3 protein. This sample has under 2,000,000 distinct CDR3 sequences, with around 48% found just once. Sequencing was carried out using blood. These receptors were collected from a woman in her thirties or forties in good health.

This clonotype was detected only a few times. The J gene is TRBJ2-5, the V gene TRBV5-6; D is uncertain. Germline V lookup: CDR1 SGHDT, CDR2 YYEEEE. The CDR3 extends over 13 amino acids. With 0 bases removed from V and 8 bases from J, the gap between germline ends came to 11 bases. The CDR3 coding sequence is TGTGCCAGCAGCTTGGTTCTGGCAGGAACCCAGTACTTC. Protein: CASSLVLAGTQYF.

This clonotype showed up just a few times. This sequence joins TRBV6-6 and TRBJ2-1, with 7 bases aligning to TRBD1. CDR3 size: 14 residues. Germline loops: CDR1 MNHNY, CDR2 SVGAGI (reference sequence). V trimming: 4 bases; J trimming: 9 bases; junction bases outside the gene matches: 9. The CDR3 DNA follows: TGTGCCAGCAGTTCCTCCCCGGGACAGAGTGAGCAGTTCTTC. Translation gives CASSSSPGQSEQFF.

The rearrangement uses TRBV20-1 and TRBJ1-2; 9 nucleotides align to TRBD1. The germline V gene encodes CDR1 DFQATT and CDR2 SNEGSKA (reference sequence). J lost 6 bases, V lost 0 bases, and 8 bases had no gene match. This CDR3 is 15 amino acids long. In DNA form, the CDR3 reads TGCAGTGCTAGAGATTACAACAGGGGGCTGCATGGCTACACCTTC. Amino acid sequence: CSARDYNRGLHGYTF.

The sample holds a few counts of this clonotype. The rearrangement joins TRBV10-3 to TRBJ2-7; TRBD2 aligns across 7 bases. With V trimmed by 6 bases and J by 1 base, 3 bases remained unmatched. Germline V lookup: CDR1 ENHRY, CDR2 SYGVKD. The CDR3 is 13 residues long. The CDR3 nucleotides are TGTGCCATCAGCCCCGGGGGGTCCTACGAGCAGTACTTC. Protein sequence: CAISPGGSYEQYF.

The chain links TRBV28 to TRBJ2-7; D ambiguous. CDR1 MDHEN and CDR2 SYDVKM come from the germline V gene. Between the trimmed V and J ends, which lost 3 bases and 3 bases, there was a span of 12 bases. This CDR3 has 14 residues. CDR3 DNA: TGTGCCAGCAGTTTGGAGCTGGAAAGCTACGAGCAGTACTTC. Protein sequence: CASSLELESYEQYF.

CDR3 protein: CSANDRPNQPQHF. The CDR3 nucleotides are TGCAGTGCTAATGACAGGCCCAATCAGCCCCAGCATTTT. The chain combines TRBV20-1 with TRBJ1-5; a weak D match, TRBD1 (6 bases). The CDR3 covers 13 residues. V was pared by 4 bases and J by 3 bases, with 10 bases between. CDR1 and CDR2 (germline): DFQATT, SNEGSKA (reference sequence).

V is TRBV12-3 or TRBV12-4 and J is TRBJ1-5; TRBD1 matches 10 bases. Trimming cost V 6 bases and J 5 bases; bases outside gene matches: 7. The CDR3 consists of 15 residues. The CDR3 DNA follows: TGTGCCAGCAGACTGACAGGGGGCACATATCAGCCCCAGCATTTT. Its translation: CASRLTGGTYQPQHF.

The V gene is TRBV4-2, the J gene TRBJ2-1; the D gene could be TRBD1 or TRBD2 (5 bases each). Germline V gene sequence: CDR1 LGHNA, CDR2 YNFKEQ. The CDR3 totals 18 residues. The germline V and J ends were trimmed by 1 base and 2 bases, with 18 bases remaining between them. In nucleotides, the CDR3 is TGTGCCAGCAGCCAAGGCGATTCGGGGACGGCCCCCTACAATGAGCAGTTCTTC. Translation gives CASSQGDSGTAPYNEQFF.

This chain links TRBV7-9 with TRBJ2-1, with 10 bases matching TRBD1. V lost 5 bases to trimming and J lost 2 bases; unmatched junction nucleotides: 12. Germline CDR1 and CDR2: SEHNR and FQNEAQ (reference sequence). The CDR3 totals 18 residues. The CDR3 DNA reads TGTGCCAGCAGCCCCCAGGGACAGGGGACAGGGGCCTACAATGAGCAGTTCTTC. Its protein product is CASSPQGQGTGAYNEQFF.

About this clonotype itself: At one end the junction does not follow the germline gene, possibly because of a read error. The J gene is TRBJ2-1, the V gene TRBV28, with D hard to call. This CDR3 comprises 13 residues. The V gene's germline CDR1 is MDHEN and CDR2 SYDVKM. The CDR3 spells CAGSLTLLNEQFF. The CDR3 bases are TGTGCCGGCAGTTTGACTCTTCTGAATGAGCAGTTCTTC.

The rearrangement uses TRBV7-9 and TRBJ2-6, with TRBD1 identical over 9 bases. V was pared by 1 base and J by 7 bases, with 17 bases of the junction left unmatched. CDR3 size: 20 residues. Looked up from germline, CDR1 is SEHNR and CDR2 is FQNEAQ (reference sequence). The CDR3 DNA sequence: TGTGCCAGCAGCTTAGGCCCGGGACAGGGTTTAGTGGGAAGAGCCAACGTCCTGACTTTC. Translating gives CASSLGPGQGLVGRANVLTF.

This chain joins TRBV28 and TRBJ2-7; 7 bases fit TRBD1. The closer fit of TRBJ2-5 to the DNA end suggests the J call may be wrong. Germline CDR1 and CDR2: MDHEN and SYDVKM. This CDR3 has 15 residues. DNA of the CDR3: TGTGCCAGCAGTTTAGAGTCAGGGGGATTGGAGACCCAGTACTTC. Translation: CASSLESGGLETQYF.

The V call is TRBV15, the J call TRBJ1-2; perhaps TRBD1 as D (6 bases). The CDR3 has 13 amino acids. V lost 2 bases and J lost 6, with 10 bases in between. The germline gives CDR1 LNHNV, CDR2 YYDKDF (reference sequence). The CDR3 coding sequence is TGTGCCACCAGCAGAAAATACAGGGATGGCTACACCTTC. Translated: CATSRKYRDGYTF.

This chain joins TRBV4-2 and TRBJ1-2; TRBD1 aligns across 9 bases. This CDR3 has 12 residues. Germline CDR1 LGHNA, CDR2 YNFKEQ. The J segment lost 8 bases and the V segment lost 6 bases, leaving 4 bases of the junction unmatched. Here the CDR3 reads CASSGQGRGYTF. As DNA, the CDR3 is TGTGCCAGCAGTGGACAGGGGCGCGGCTACACCTTC.

The V gene is TRBV27, the J gene TRBJ2-3, with D maybe TRBD1 (6 bases). Germline CDR1 is MNHEY and CDR2 is SMNVEV (reference sequence). Trimming took 5 bases from V and 5 from J, leaving 14 bases between them. The CDR3 spans 14 residues. CDR3 sequence (DNA): TGTGCCAGCAGTCGACGGACAGACCAAGATACGCAGTATTTT. It specifies CASSRRTDQDTQYF.

The genes are TRBV7-2 and TRBJ1-1, with TRBD1 matching over 10 bases. Trimming cost V 5 bases and J 6 bases; bases outside gene matches: 9. CDR3 size: 15 residues. Looked up from germline, CDR1 is SGHTA and CDR2 is FQGNSA. CDR3: CASSPQGQGMSEAFF. The CDR3 bases are TGTGCCAGCAGCCCCCAGGGACAGGGGATGTCTGAAGCTTTCTTT. Full variable domain (remainder filled in from reference TRBV7-2 and TRBJ1-1): GAGVSQSPSNKVTEKGKDVELRCDPISGHTALYWYRQSLGQGLEFLIYFQGNSAPDKSGLPSDRFSAERTGGSVSTLTIQRTQQEDSAVYLCASSPQGQGMSEAFFGQGTRLTVV.

This clonotype has more than one count but fewer than ten. The CDR3 protein is CASSLAGLAMDEQYF. The CDR3 bases are TGTGCCAGCAGCTTAGCGGGACTAGCGATGGACGAGCAGTACTTC. The V call is TRBV7-2, the J call TRBJ2-7, with 10 positions matching TRBD2. Germline V CDR1 and CDR2: SGHTA, FQGNSA. CDR3 length: 15 residues. With 0 bases clipped from V and 5 bases from J, the junction kept 4 bases outside the gene matches.

This clonotype was observed a few times. The V and J genes are TRBV25-1 and TRBJ2-5; D ambiguous. The CDR3 is 13 residues long. From germline, CDR1 is MGHDK and CDR2 SYGVNS. The ends were cut back, 8 bases at V and 1 base at J, with 11 bases in the middle. CDR3 DNA sequence: TGTGCCAGCGAAGCTCGACTCCAAGAGACCCAGTACTTC. Translation: CASEARLQETQYF.

This clonotype showed up just a few times. The rearrangement uses TRBV28 and TRBJ1-2; no clear D. This CDR3 has 12 amino acids. In germline, CDR1 is MDHEN, CDR2 SYDVKM. Deletions cut 6 bases from V and 7 bases from J, with 12 bases between. CDR3 in amino acids: CASSPVVGGYTF. The CDR3 DNA reads as TGTGCCAGCAGCCCGGTGGTTGGTGGCTACACCTTC.

This clonotype was recorded a few times. V gene TRBV7-9 combines with J gene TRBJ2-7; TRBD1 is a possible D gene (6 bases). The CDR3 sequence is 14 residues long. V was cut by 0 bases and J by 3 bases, with 9 bases left in between. The germline V gene has CDR1 SEHNR and CDR2 FQNEAQ (reference sequence). Here the CDR3 DNA reads TGTGCCAGCAGCTTAGCGGACAGCCTCTACGAGCAGTACTTC. This gives the protein CASSLADSLYEQYF.

The chain combines TRBV11-2 with TRBJ2-1, with 8 bases identical to TRBD2. This CDR3 region has 19 residues. With V trimmed by 2 bases and J by 9 bases, 21 bases remained unmatched. The V gene's germline CDR1 is SGHAT and CDR2 FQNNGV. The CDR3 nucleotides read TGTGCCAGCAGCTTATCCGTATCCTCTGTGCGGGGGGCGAATAGTGAGCAGTTCTTC. Translating it yields CASSLSVSSVRGANSEQFF.

This clonotype was counted a few times. V usage is TRBV4-1 and J usage is TRBJ2-4; unclear D gene. The J call is uncertain, as TRBJ2-7 better fits the DNA end. The CDR3 runs 16 residues. Germline V gene sequence: CDR1 MGHRA, CDR2 YSYEKL. The CDR3 here is CASSQDYDGSSYEQYF. The CDR3 DNA follows: TGCGCCAGCAGCCAAGATTATGACGGTTCGTCCTACGAGCAGTACTTC.

V usage is TRBV5-1 and J usage is TRBJ2-4; 7 bases map to TRBD1. The J call could be wrong; TRBJ2-5 is a better fit for the DNA end. The length of the CDR3 is 15 residues. The germline gives CDR1 SGHRS, CDR2 YFSETQ. In DNA, the CDR3 is TGCGCCAGCAGCTTGGAAGGCCAGGGGGATGAGACCCAGTACTTC. Translating gives CASSLEGQGDETQYF.

This clonotype was observed a few times. The chain links TRBV20-1 to TRBJ2-4; perhaps D is TRBD1 or TRBD2 (5 bases each). Germline CDR1 DFQATT, CDR2 SNEGSKA (reference sequence). The CDR3 consists of 17 residues. V lost 3 bases and J 1 base, leaving 19 bases between the germline ends. In DNA form, the CDR3 reads TGCAGTGCTAGCCCGGCTGGGGGTGGTTGGGCCAAAAACATTCAGTACTTC. This translates into CSASPAGGGWAKNIQYF.

This clonotype has more than one count but fewer than ten. The V and J genes are TRBV20-1 and TRBJ2-1, with D tentatively TRBD1 or TRBD2 (5 bases each). The CDR3 totals 11 residues. Germline-derived CDR1 and CDR2 are DFQATT and SNEGSKA (reference sequence). V lost 3 bases to trimming and J lost 8 bases, with 8 bases between them. DNA of the CDR3: TGCAGTGCTAGGGGACCCTATGAGCAGTTCTTC. Translated: CSARGPYEQFF.